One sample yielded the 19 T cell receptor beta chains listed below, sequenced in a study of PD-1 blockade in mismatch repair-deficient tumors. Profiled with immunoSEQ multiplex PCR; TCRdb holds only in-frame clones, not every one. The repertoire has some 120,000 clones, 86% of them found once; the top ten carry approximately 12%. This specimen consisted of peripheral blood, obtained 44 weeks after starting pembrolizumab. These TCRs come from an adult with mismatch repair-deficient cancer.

The CDR3 loop is CASSDQNGPKLGSGANVLTF. As DNA, the CDR3 is TGTGCCAGCAGTGACCAAAATGGACCGAAACTGGGGTCTGGGGCCAACGTCCTGACTTTC. The gene calls are TRBV6-4 and TRBJ2-6, with no clear D. Germline CDR1 and CDR2: MRHNA and SNTAGT. The ends were cut back, 2 bases at V and 1 base at J, with 21 bases in the middle. CDR3 size: 20 residues.

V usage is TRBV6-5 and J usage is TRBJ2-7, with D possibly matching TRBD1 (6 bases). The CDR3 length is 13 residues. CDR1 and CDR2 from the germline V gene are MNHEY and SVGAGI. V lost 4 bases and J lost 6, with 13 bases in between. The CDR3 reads CASSSTGPTEQYF. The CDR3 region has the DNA TGTGCCAGCAGTTCGACAGGCCCCACCGAGCAGTACTTC.

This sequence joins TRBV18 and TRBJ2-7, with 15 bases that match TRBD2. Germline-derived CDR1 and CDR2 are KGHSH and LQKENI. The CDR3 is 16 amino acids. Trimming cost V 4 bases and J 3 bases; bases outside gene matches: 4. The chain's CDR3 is CASSQGTSGRFYEQYF. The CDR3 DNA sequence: TGTGCCAGCTCACAGGGGACTAGCGGGAGGTTCTACGAGCAGTACTTC.

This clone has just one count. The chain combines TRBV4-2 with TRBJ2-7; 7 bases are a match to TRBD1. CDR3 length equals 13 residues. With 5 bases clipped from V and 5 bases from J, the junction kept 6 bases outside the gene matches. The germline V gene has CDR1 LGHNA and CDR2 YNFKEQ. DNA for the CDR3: TGTGCCAGCAGCGAGGACAGGTCGAACGAGCAGTACTTC. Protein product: CASSEDRSNEQYF.

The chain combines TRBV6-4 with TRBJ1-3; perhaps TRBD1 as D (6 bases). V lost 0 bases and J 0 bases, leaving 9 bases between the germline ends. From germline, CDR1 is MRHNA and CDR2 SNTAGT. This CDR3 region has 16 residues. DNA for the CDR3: TGTGCCAGCAGTGACTCCGGGGGCCTCTCTGGAAACACCATATATTTT. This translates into CASSDSGGLSGNTIYF.

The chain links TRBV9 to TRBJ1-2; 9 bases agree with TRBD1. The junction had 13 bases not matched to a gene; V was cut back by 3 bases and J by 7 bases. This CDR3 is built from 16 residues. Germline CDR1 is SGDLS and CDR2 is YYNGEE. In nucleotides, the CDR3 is TGTGCCAGCAGCGCCGACAGGGGGGGGAGGTTAGCTGGCTACACCTTC. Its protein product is CASSADRGGRLAGYTF. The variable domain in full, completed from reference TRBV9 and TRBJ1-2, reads DSGVTQTPKHLITATGQRVTLRCSPRSGDLSVYWYQQSLDQGLQFLIQYYNGEERAKGNILERFSAQQFPDLHSELNLSSLELGDSALYFCASSADRGGRLAGYTFGSGTRLTVV.

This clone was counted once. This chain's CDR3 is CASWAGPSSYEQYF. Here the CDR3 DNA reads TGCGCCAGCTGGGCGGGACCGAGCTCCTACGAGCAGTACTTC. The gene calls are TRBV5-1 and TRBJ2-7, with D maybe TRBD2 (6 bases). The CDR3 spans 14 residues. V was pared by 7 bases and J by 0 bases, with 14 bases between. CDR1 and CDR2 (germline): SGHRS, YFSETQ.

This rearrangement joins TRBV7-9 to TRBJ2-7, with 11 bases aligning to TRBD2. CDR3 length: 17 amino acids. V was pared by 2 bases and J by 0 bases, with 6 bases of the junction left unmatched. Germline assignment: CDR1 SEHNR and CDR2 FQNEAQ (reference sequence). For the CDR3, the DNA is TGTGCCAGCAGCTTAAAGGGCGGGACTAGCGGCTCCTACGAGCAGTACTTC. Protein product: CASSLKGGTSGSYEQYF.

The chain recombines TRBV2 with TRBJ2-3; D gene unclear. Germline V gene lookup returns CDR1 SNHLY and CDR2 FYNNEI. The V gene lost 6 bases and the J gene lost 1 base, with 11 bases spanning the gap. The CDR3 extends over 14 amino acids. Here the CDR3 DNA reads TGTGCCAGCAGCGAGCAAGGTGGCACAGATACGCAGTATTTT. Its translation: CASSEQGGTDTQYF. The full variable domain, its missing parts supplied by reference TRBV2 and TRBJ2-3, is EPEVTQTPSHQVTQMGQEVILRCVPISNHLYFYWYRQILGQKVEFLVSFYNNEISEKSEIFDDQFSVERPDGSNFTLKIRSTKLEDSAMYFCASSEQGGTDTQYFGPGTRLTVL.

CDR3 amino acids: CASIWEGGPNEQFF. The CDR3, as DNA: TGTGCCAGCATTTGGGAGGGGGGGCCCAATGAGCAGTTCTTC. The rearrangement links TRBV6-1 to TRBJ2-1; D might be TRBD2 (7 bases). Germline CDR1 and CDR2: MNHNS and SASEGT. The CDR3 has 14 residues. V was cut by 7 bases and J by 6 bases, with 16 bases left in between.

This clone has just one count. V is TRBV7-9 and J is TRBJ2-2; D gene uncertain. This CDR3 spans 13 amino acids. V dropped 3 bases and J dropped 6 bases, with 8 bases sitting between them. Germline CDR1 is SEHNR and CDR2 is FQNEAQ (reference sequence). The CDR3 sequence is CASSFRYSGELFF. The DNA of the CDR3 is TGTGCCAGCAGCTTTCGGTATTCCGGGGAGCTGTTTTTT.

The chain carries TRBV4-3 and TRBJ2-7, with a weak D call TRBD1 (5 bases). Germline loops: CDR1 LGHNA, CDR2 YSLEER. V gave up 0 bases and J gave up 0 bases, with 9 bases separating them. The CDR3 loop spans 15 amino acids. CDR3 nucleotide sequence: TGCGCCAGCAGCCAAGATCGGCAGGGCTCCTACGAGCAGTACTTC. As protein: CASSQDRQGSYEQYF.

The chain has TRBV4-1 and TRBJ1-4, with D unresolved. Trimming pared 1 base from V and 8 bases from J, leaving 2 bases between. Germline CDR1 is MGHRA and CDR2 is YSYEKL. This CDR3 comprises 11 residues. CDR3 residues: CASSQVEKLFF. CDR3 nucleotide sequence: TGCGCCAGCAGCCAAGTAGAAAAACTGTTTTTT.

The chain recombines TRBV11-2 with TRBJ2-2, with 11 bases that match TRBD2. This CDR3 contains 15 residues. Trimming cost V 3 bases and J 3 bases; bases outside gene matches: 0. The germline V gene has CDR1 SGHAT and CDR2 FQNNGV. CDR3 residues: CASSFSGRDTGELFF. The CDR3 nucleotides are TGTGCCAGCAGCTTTAGCGGGAGGGACACCGGGGAGCTGTTTTTT. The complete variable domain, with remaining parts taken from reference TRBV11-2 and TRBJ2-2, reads EAGVAQSPRYKIIEKRQSVAFWCNPISGHATLYWYQQILGQGPKLLIQFQNNGVVDDSQLPKDRFSAERLKGVDSTLKIQPAKLEDSAVYLCASSFSGRDTGELFFGEGSRLTVL.

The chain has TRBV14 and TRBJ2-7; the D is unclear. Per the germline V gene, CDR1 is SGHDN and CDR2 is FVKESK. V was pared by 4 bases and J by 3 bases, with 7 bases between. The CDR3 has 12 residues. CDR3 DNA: TGTGCCAGCAGCCCCCTGGGCTACGAGCAGTACTTC. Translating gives CASSPLGYEQYF.

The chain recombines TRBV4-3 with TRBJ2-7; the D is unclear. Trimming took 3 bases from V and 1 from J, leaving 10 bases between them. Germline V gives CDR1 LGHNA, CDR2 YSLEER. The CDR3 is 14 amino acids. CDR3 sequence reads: CASSQVLGSYEQYF. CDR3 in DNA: TGCGCCAGCAGCCAGGTTCTAGGATCCTACGAGCAGTACTTC.

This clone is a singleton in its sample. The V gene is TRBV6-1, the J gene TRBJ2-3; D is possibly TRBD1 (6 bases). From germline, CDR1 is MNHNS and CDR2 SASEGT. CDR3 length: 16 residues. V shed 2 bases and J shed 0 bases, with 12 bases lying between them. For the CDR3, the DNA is TGTGCCAGCAGTGAATGGGGGCTATCTAGCACAGATACGCAGTATTTT. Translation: CASSEWGLSSTDTQYF.

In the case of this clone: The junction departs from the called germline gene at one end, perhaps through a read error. The CDR3 DNA reads as TGCGCCAGCAGCTTGGCCGGGCGGGAGTGGGCCTTC. This codes for CASSLAGREWAF. V usage is TRBV5-1 and J usage is TRBJ2-7; 7 positions match TRBD2. CDR3 size: 12 residues. Germline V gene sequence: CDR1 SGHRS, CDR2 YFSETQ.

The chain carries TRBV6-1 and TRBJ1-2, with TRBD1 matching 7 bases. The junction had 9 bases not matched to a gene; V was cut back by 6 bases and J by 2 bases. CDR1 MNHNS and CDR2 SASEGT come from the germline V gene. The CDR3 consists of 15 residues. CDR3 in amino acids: CASRVTGSVNYGYTF. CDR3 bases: TGTGCCAGCAGGGTGACAGGGTCTGTGAACTATGGCTACACCTTC.